In this sample, the clone carrying this T cell receptor beta chain turned up once. The antigen is unknown. This table comes from immunoSEQ multiplex PCR, and its TCRdb copy is limited to in-frame clones, with some not included. Here the sample spans over 25,000 clones, around 70% being singletons. The source of the sample is a study of vaccination effects on CD4 cells after COVID-19. Prior to sequencing, the ViraFEST assay stimulated PBMC with viral peptide pools, which expanded the antigen-specific CD4+ T cells. Investigators separated out CD4+ T cells once around nine days of culture had passed. Vaccine recipients had no previous SARS-CoV-2 infection; their nucleocapsid antibodies were negative. The study's findings and limits: Few convalescent patients, and no early post-infection timepoints, were available to the study. There was marked clonal contraction among infection- and vaccine-induced clones late after vaccination. Within healthy vaccinees, only 1 of 255 vaccine-induced clones displayed cross-reactivity with common cold coronaviruses.

V shed 7 bases, J shed 2 bases, and the junction held 2 bases outside the gene matches. The CDR3 is 14 amino acids. The V gene's germline CDR1 is MRHNA and CDR2 SNTAGT. The starting material was CD4+ T cells from PBMCs cultured with SARS-CoV-2 spike peptides, obtained before COVID-19 vaccination. The chain uses TRBV6-4 and TRBJ2-6; 7 bases line up with TRBD2. This TCR came from a human donor who received a COVID-19 vaccine. The CDR3: CASTREAGANVLTF. CDR3 nucleotide sequence: TGTGCCAGCACCCGGGAGGCTGGGGCCAACGTCCTGACTTTC.